Listed here are 8 T cell receptor beta chains from one sample, sequenced in a study of cytomegalovirus exposure and HLA in healthy donors. The PCR was carried out with 60 Vbeta primers and 13 Jbeta primers. The table came from immunoSEQ multiplex PCR; TCRdb's copy has only in-frame clones and leaves some out. This sample has around 250,000 clones, with nearly 95% found just once. Sequenced: PBMCs. The receptors shown here come from a girl aged 2 to 9 in good health and CMV-seronegative.

The chain employs TRBV2 and TRBJ1-1, with a possible D match to TRBD1 (6 bases). Trimming left V 9 bases short and J 9 bases short, with 20 bases between. The CDR3 covers 13 residues. Germline CDR1 and CDR2: SNHLY and FYNNEI. CDR3 residues: CASHRGGATQAFF. DNA for the CDR3: TGTGCCAGTCATCGGGGGGGGGCCACGCAAGCTTTCTTT.

The CDR3 bases are TGCGCCAGCAGCTTCGACAGGGACGAGCAGTACTTC. It specifies CASSFDRDEQYF. The chain joins TRBV5-1 to TRBJ2-7, with 7 nucleotides matching TRBD1. Germline CDR1 reads SGHRS; CDR2 reads YFSETQ. The ends lost 2 bases at V and 5 bases at J; junction bases unmatched: 1. The CDR3 length is 12 residues.

The J gene is TRBJ1-1, the V gene TRBV30; D might be TRBD1 (5 bases). Germline V gives CDR1 GTSNPN, CDR2 SVGIG (reference sequence). V lost 2 bases to trimming and J lost 1 base, with 8 bases between them. The CDR3 totals 13 residues. The CDR3 loop reads CAWSSQGNTEAFF. The CDR3, as DNA: TGTGCCTGGAGTTCTCAGGGGAACACTGAAGCTTTCTTT. The full variable domain, in which reference TRBV30 and TRBJ1-1 provide the parts outside the CDR3, is SQTIHQWPATLVQPVGSPLSLECTVEGTSNPNLYWYRQAAGRGLQLLFYSVGIGQISSEVPQNLSASRPQDRQFILSSKKLLLSDSGFYLCAWSSQGNTEAFFGQGTRLTVV.

The rearrangement links TRBV29-1 to TRBJ2-2; D gene uncertain. The germline V gene has CDR1 SQVTM and CDR2 ANQGSEA. This CDR3 has 13 amino acids. Trimming stripped 3 bases from V and 4 bases from J, with 9 bases between. The CDR3 loop is CSVESAPTGELFF. The CDR3 DNA sequence: TGCAGCGTTGAGAGCGCGCCCACCGGGGAGCTGTTTTTT.

The CDR3: CASSQTGTNEKLFF. In DNA, the CDR3 is TGTGCCAGCAGTCAGACAGGAACTAATGAAAAACTGTTTTTT. This sequence joins TRBV28 and TRBJ1-4; D perhaps matches TRBD1 (6 bases). Looked up from germline, CDR1 is MDHEN and CDR2 is SYDVKM. V lost 5 bases and J 1 base, leaving 8 bases between the germline ends. This CDR3 has 14 amino acids.

V gene TRBV5-6 combines with J gene TRBJ2-7, with 10 bases fitting TRBD2. CDR1 is SGHDT, CDR2 YYEEEE, per germline. V shed 6 bases, J shed 2 bases, and the junction held 5 bases outside the gene matches. The CDR3 is 14 amino acids. The CDR3 protein is CASNAAGGPYEQYF. CDR3 DNA sequence: TGTGCCAGCAACGCAGCGGGAGGGCCCTACGAGCAGTACTTC.

The V call is TRBV2, the J call TRBJ1-2; D gene uncertain. CDR3 size: 14 residues. Germline V gives CDR1 SNHLY, CDR2 FYNNEI. V lost 1 base, J lost 6 bases, and 12 bases lay in between. Here the CDR3 reads CASSEGQSINGYTF. In DNA, the CDR3 is TGTGCCAGCAGTGAAGGGCAGTCAATTAATGGCTACACCTTC.

This clone was recorded once. The chain joins TRBV10-2 to TRBJ2-7; TRBD2 aligns across 9 bases. The CDR3 has 15 residues. Germline loops: CDR1 WSHSY, CDR2 SAAADI. Unmatched junction bases numbered 9, after V lost 4 bases and J lost 5 bases. The CDR3 DNA sequence: TGCGCCAGCAGTGGGACGGCGGGAGGGCCCGACGAGCAGTACTTC. Its translation is CASSGTAGGPDEQYF.